Here is one T cell receptor (beta chain) with its context. This sample is part of a study of blood T cell repertoires in COVID-19. CDR1 and CDR2 from the germline V gene are SGHKS and YYEKEE (reference sequence). This CDR3 has 15 amino acids. The junction had 4 bases not matched to a gene; V was cut back by 4 bases and J by 0 bases. Assignment of participants to cohorts was predicated upon participant-reported clinical history. Per the original data handling: Amplification from reference gene primers served as the basis for estimated nucleated cell counts. Produced via immunoSEQ multiplex PCR; TCRdb's table is partial and in-frame only. From that table come the V and J calls and clone size; the DNA was used to work out D and trimming. The repertoire holds 340,000 or so clones, around 85% seen once, with roughly 4.2% in the top ten.

The rearrangement links TRBV5-5 to TRBJ2-1; 7 nucleotides match TRBD2. The TCR originated in a woman in her thirties or forties with acute COVID-19. Sequencing was performed on PBMCs or T cells enriched from blood (not recorded which). The CDR3 reads CASSLAAPSYNEQFF. In nucleotides, the CDR3 is TGTGCCAGCAGCCTAGCGGCCCCCTCCTACAATGAGCAGTTCTTC.